What follows is one TCR beta chain and its context. Its antigen is still unknown. Within one base of it there is no much larger clone, and no base qualities were kept. These data are taken from a study of STAT3 mutations in large granular lymphocyte leukemia (dated by TCRdb to the late 2010s). General notes on the study: Canonical activating STAT3 mutations were detected in roughly half of the longitudinally sequenced T-LGLL patients. Serial deep sequencing of TCRbeta CDR3 and STAT3 was performed in patients with T-cell large granular lymphocyte leukemia to reconstruct clonal hierarchy and dynamics. As controls within the study, two patients with natural killer LGL leukemia were also sequenced longitudinally. From an initial cohort of fewer than 250 LGL patients, under 20 representative T-LGLL cases were picked for longitudinal TCRbeta and STAT3 sequencing. On average, sequencing was done at 4 time points per patient, with the number of samplings ranging from 2 to 8. Over half of the T-LGLL patients were given one or more immunosuppressive therapy regimens, and 30% to 45% of those treated had a hematologic response.

DNA was extracted from blood mononuclear cells, with the same DNA used for both TCR and STAT3 sequencing. Paper-wide results and their limitations: Because codominant clonotypes persisted in some patients, a small but highly pathogenic clone may have been missed. The linking of therapy response to changes in TCR clonal burden was complicated by variable intervals between samplings and differing treatment regimens. Because no samples were available when a clone first appeared, clonal expansion was inferred from samplings taken at other points. All T-LGLL patients had at least one immunodominant TCRbeta clonotype, and roughly half had multiple immunodominant subclonotypes. Dominant TCR clone burden was found to exceed STAT3 mutant burden in several patients, suggesting that STAT3 mutation arose secondarily within a pre-expanded clone. TCR clonotype switching after therapy was observed in about 35% of the 18 patients, and all newly emerging clones were found to be STAT3 wild type.

The CDR3 spans 14 residues, from the cysteine through the phenylalanine. Only the CDR3 DNA is retained, 42 bases long and in frame from the first base. Cut back by 5 bases and 1 base, the V and J ends lie 14 bases apart. CDR1 and CDR2 were assigned from the germline V gene (reference sequence) as GTSNPN and SVGIG. An Illumina MiSeq was used to sequence the TCRbeta libraries, yielding an average of about 40,773 productive templates per sample. Using multiplex PCR amplification, the immunoSEQ assay generated the TCRbeta CDR3 libraries. The authors' pipeline ran thus. Repertoire diversity was calculated as previously defined, with values near 0 taken to indicate extremely monoclonal samples. Not all clones reach the TCRdb copy of this immuneACCESS table, which keeps in-frame sequences only. Checked studies attribute under half of the gap to unresolved V genes and leave the rest unexplained. The V and J calls and the clone size are those of that table, but D and trimming were determined from the DNA. The sample data list roughly 22,000 clones, and 94% of these were observed just once. The ten largest account for approximately 6% of the sample.

Material for sequencing was peripheral blood mononuclear cells. The receptor was isolated from a man aged 40-49 years with T-cell large granular lymphocyte leukemia. Some clones in this sample may be carry-over from other donors' samples. The age is the age at diagnosis. The rearrangement combines TRBV30 with TRBJ1-2, with TRBD1 as a weak D call on 6 bases. CDR3 protein: CAWGRDTRNYGYTF. The DNA sequence is as follows: TGTGCCTGGGGCCGGGACACCCGTAACTATGGCTACACCTTC.